This passage covers 30 T cell receptor beta chains from one sample sequenced in a study of T cells in localized non-small cell lung cancer. Generated by immunoSEQ multiplex PCR, the TCRdb table keeps only in-frame clones and is missing some. In the table there are about 77,000 clones, 88% of which are singletons. Sequencing was performed on peripheral blood, taken before any cancer treatment. The source of these receptors is a woman aged 40-69 years with stage I squamous cell lung carcinoma.

The rearrangement links TRBV28 to TRBJ2-5; no definite D call. Germline lookup yields CDR1 MDHEN and CDR2 SYDVKM. This CDR3 contains 15 residues. Trimming took off 4 bases at V and 1 base at J, with 13 bases between the two ends. For the CDR3, the DNA is TGTGCCAGCAGTTCGGAGCGATCAATCCAAGAGACCCAGTACTTC. Its protein product is CASSSERSIQETQYF.

The rearrangement joins TRBV19 to TRBJ2-5, with D possibly matching TRBD2 (5 bases). Germline V lookup: CDR1 LNHDA, CDR2 SQIVND (reference sequence). The CDR3 is 16 amino acids. The V end was cut by 3 bases, the J end by 5 bases, with 19 bases between. CDR3 nucleotides: TGTGCCAGTAGTATGATAGACCCACTTCGAGGGGAGACCCAGTACTTC. Residues: CASSMIDPLRGETQYF.

The chain combines TRBV11-1 with TRBJ1-2; 8 nucleotides line up with TRBD1. Germline values: CDR1 SGHAT, CDR2 FQDESV (reference sequence). Trimming at V came to 4 bases and at J to 4 bases, leaving 8 bases not matched to a gene. CDR3 size: 15 residues. The chain's CDR3 is CASSSKDRAFYGYTF. CDR3 DNA sequence: TGTGCCAGCAGCTCTAAGGACAGGGCCTTCTATGGCTACACCTTC.

This clone was seen a single time. This chain links TRBV5-4 with TRBJ2-3, with 9 bases fitting TRBD2. The germline V gene encodes CDR1 SGHNT and CDR2 YYREEE (reference sequence). CDR3 length: 15 amino acids. V was pared by 4 bases and J by 1 base, with 4 bases of the junction left unmatched. CDR3 region: CASSIAGGGTDTQYF. The CDR3 region has the DNA TGTGCCAGCAGCATCGCGGGGGGGGGCACAGATACGCAGTATTTT.

J is TRBJ2-3 and V is TRBV18; weak D call: TRBD2 (5 bases). V was cut by 3 bases and J by 3 bases, with 13 bases left in between. Germline V lookup: CDR1 KGHSH, CDR2 LQKENI. CDR3 length: 15 amino acids. Here the CDR3 reads CASSPTGKGTDTQYF. The CDR3 region has the DNA TGTGCCAGCTCACCTACGGGGAAAGGGACAGATACGCAGTATTTT. Full variable domain (missing parts from reference TRBV18 and TRBJ2-3): NAGVMQNPRHLVRRRGQEARLRCSPMKGHSHVYWYRQLPEEGLKFMVYLQKENIIDESGMPKERFSAEFPKEGPSILRIQQVVRGDSAAYFCASSPTGKGTDTQYFGPGTRLTVL.

Worth noting for this clone: One end of the junction varies from germline; a read error may be responsible. The rearrangement uses TRBV27 and TRBJ2-1, with 8 bases aligning to TRBD1. This CDR3 has 16 residues. Germline V CDR1 and CDR2: MNHEY, SMNVEV (reference sequence). The CDR3 nucleotides are TGTGCCAGCAGTTTATTCGGTCAGGGGGCCTATAATGAGCAGTTCTTC. Amino acids: CASSLFGQGAYNEQFF.

V is TRBV5-1 and J is TRBJ1-1; TRBD1 matches 7 bases. With V trimmed by 4 bases and J by 1 base, 4 bases remained unmatched. Germline V gives CDR1 SGHRS, CDR2 YFSETQ. This CDR3 has 14 residues. The CDR3 loop is CASSPTGENTEAFF. The CDR3 DNA reads TGCGCCAGCAGCCCTACAGGGGAGAACACTGAAGCTTTCTTT. Full variable domain (outside the CDR3, taken from reference TRBV5-1 and TRBJ1-1): KAGVTQTPRYLIKTRGQQVTLSCSPISGHRSVSWYQQTPGQGLQFLFEYFSETQRNKGNFPGRFSGRQFSNSRSEMNVSTLELGDSALYLCASSPTGENTEAFFGQGTRLTVV.

V and J are TRBV7-6 and TRBJ2-5, with 9 bases fitting TRBD2. The CDR3 is 16 residues long. CDR1 is SGHVS and CDR2 is FNYEAQ in the germline V gene. The V segment lost 1 base and the J segment 5 bases; nucleotides outside the gene matches: 8. The CDR3 protein is CASSLEGSGGWETQYF. In DNA, the CDR3 is TGTGCCAGCAGCTTAGAGGGTAGCGGGGGTTGGGAGACCCAGTACTTC.

The CDR3 DNA reads as TGTGCCAGCAGCCAGGAGTGGAGGGGCAACAATGAGCAGTTCTTC. It is translated as CASSQEWRGNNEQFF. V is TRBV4-2 and J is TRBJ2-1; tentative D call: TRBD2 (6 bases). The CDR3 sequence is 15 residues long. Germline V gene data show CDR1 as LGHNA and CDR2 as YNFKEQ. The V gene lost 3 bases and the J gene lost 5 bases, with 14 bases spanning the gap.

The genes are TRBV9 and TRBJ2-6, with 7 bases that match TRBD1. V gave up 3 bases and J gave up 0 bases; unmatched junction bases: 18. The germline V gene has CDR1 SGDLS and CDR2 YYNGEE. The CDR3 consists of 21 residues. The CDR3 coding sequence is TGTGCCAGCAGCGGTACTCACGACCGGGACAGTGGAACCTCTGGGGCCAACGTCCTGACTTTC. This translates into CASSGTHDRDSGTSGANVLTF.

This clone has just a few counts. V and J are TRBV2 and TRBJ1-1, with D unclear. The CDR3 spans 13 residues. The germline V gene encodes CDR1 SNHLY and CDR2 FYNNEI. Deletions cut 4 bases from V and 3 bases from J, with 9 bases between. CDR3 amino acids: CASSVSKDTEAFF. Written as DNA, the CDR3 is TGTGCCAGCAGTGTGTCAAAGGACACTGAAGCTTTCTTT.

The chain combines TRBV18 with TRBJ2-1; TRBD2 agrees at 12 bases. The CDR3 covers 18 residues. In germline, CDR1 is KGHSH, CDR2 LQKENI. V dropped 0 bases and J dropped 1; count of bases not matched to a gene: 4. CDR3 residues: CASSPPTSGGPSYNEQFF. As DNA, the CDR3 is TGTGCCAGCTCACCACCGACTAGCGGGGGCCCTTCCTACAATGAGCAGTTCTTC.

The genes are TRBV5-6 and TRBJ1-1, with D perhaps TRBD1 (6 bases). The ends were cut back, 2 bases at V and 4 bases at J, with 15 bases in the middle. CDR3 length equals 15 residues. The germline V gene encodes CDR1 SGHDT and CDR2 YYEEEE. This CDR3 is CASSLEAGAGTEAFF. DNA for the CDR3: TGTGCCAGCAGCTTAGAGGCGGGGGCGGGCACTGAAGCTTTCTTT.

This clone was counted a single time. This chain connects TRBV5-1 to TRBJ1-3; 7 bases are a match to TRBD1. V lost 0 bases, J lost 0 bases, and 6 bases stayed unmatched. The CDR3 has 17 residues. Germline V gives CDR1 SGHRS, CDR2 YFSETQ. DNA of the CDR3: TGCGCCAGCAGCTTGGGACCGGGACAGCTCTCTGGAAACACCATATATTTT. Its translation is CASSLGPGQLSGNTIYF.

The chain recombines TRBV19 with TRBJ2-3; 11 bases fit TRBD1. Germline loops: CDR1 LNHDA, CDR2 SQIVND (reference sequence). The CDR3 runs to 14 residues. The trim removed 6 bases at V and 4 bases at J, leaving 3 bases unmatched. CDR3 residues: CASRDRGRADTQYF. The CDR3 nucleotides are TGTGCCAGTAGGGACAGGGGGCGGGCAGATACGCAGTATTTT. The whole variable domain, filled in from reference TRBV19 and TRBJ2-3, reads DGGITQSPKYLFRKEGQNVTLSCEQNLNHDAMYWYRQDPGQGLRLIYYSQIVNDFQKGDIAEGYSVSREKKESFPLTVTSAQKNPTAFYLCASRDRGRADTQYFGPGTRLTVL.

This clone was found once. This chain joins TRBV29-1 and TRBJ2-7, with D maybe TRBD2 (6 bases). This CDR3 comprises 16 residues. Germline V gene data show CDR1 as SQVTM and CDR2 as ANQGSEA. Trimming took 5 bases from V and 0 from J, leaving 20 bases between them. This CDR3 is CSVFSLGWGLSYEQYF. The CDR3 DNA is TGCAGCGTTTTTAGCCTGGGCTGGGGACTCTCCTACGAGCAGTACTTC.

This chain joins TRBV7-3 and TRBJ1-2; 8 nucleotides agree with TRBD1. The CDR3 totals 14 residues. CDR1 is SGHTA, CDR2 FQGTGA, per germline. Unmatched junction bases numbered 9, after V lost 5 bases and J lost 7 bases. In DNA, the CDR3 is TGTGCCAGCAGCCCGACAGGGGAGATCGGTGGCTACACCTTC. This encodes CASSPTGEIGGYTF.

V is TRBV10-1 and J is TRBJ2-7; TRBD1 might be the D (7 bases). This CDR3 has 13 residues. Trimming took 4 bases from V and 3 from J, leaving 10 bases between them. The germline CDR1 and CDR2 sequences are WNHNN and SYGVQD (reference sequence). This CDR3 is CASSGQGGYEQYF. The CDR3, as DNA: TGCGCCAGCAGTGGACAGGGAGGCTACGAGCAGTACTTC.

The rearrangement joins TRBV29-1 to TRBJ2-7, with 10 positions matching TRBD2. The V segment lost 3 bases and the J segment 4 bases; nucleotides outside the gene matches: 9. Germline V lookup: CDR1 SQVTM, CDR2 ANQGSEA. CDR3 length: 15 residues. The CDR3 sequence: CSVDDERGGGYEQYF. The CDR3 nucleotides read TGCAGCGTTGACGACGAGCGGGGGGGCGGGTACGAGCAGTACTTC.

The chain links TRBV21-1 to TRBJ2-1; the D call in the table, TRBD2, was not verified against the DNA. TRBV21-1 is tagged as a pseudogene. This CDR3 comprises 17 residues. Written as DNA, the CDR3 is TGTGCCAGCAGCAAAAGGTCCACTACCTACTCCTACAATGAGCAGTTCTTC. This translates into CASSKRSTTYSYNEQFF.

The chain uses TRBV9 and TRBJ2-1, with 8 bases fitting TRBD2. CDR3 length: 18 residues. Germline CDR1 and CDR2: SGDLS and YYNGEE. V dropped 0 bases and J dropped 7; count of bases not matched to a gene: 15. The CDR3 reads CASSVALWGAGAENEQFF. CDR3 DNA: TGTGCCAGCAGCGTAGCTCTATGGGGAGCGGGGGCGGAAAATGAGCAGTTCTTC.

This chain uses TRBV19 with TRBJ1-5; 10 bases align to TRBD1. The CDR3 runs 16 residues. CDR1 is LNHDA and CDR2 is SQIVND in the germline V gene (reference sequence). The ends lost 8 bases at V and 8 bases at J; junction bases unmatched: 15. The CDR3 DNA reads TGTGCCAGTCATAACCGGGACAGGGGTAGATGGGAGCCCCAGCATTTT. It yields the protein CASHNRDRGRWEPQHF.

This chain uses TRBV18 with TRBJ1-6, with 8 bases lining up with TRBD1. The germline gives CDR1 KGHSH, CDR2 LQKENI. V lost 6 bases to trimming and J lost 6 bases; unmatched junction nucleotides: 7. This CDR3 comprises 15 residues. The chain's CDR3 is CASSPDREPNSPLHF. DNA for the CDR3: TGTGCCAGCTCGCCGGACAGGGAACCTAATTCACCCCTCCACTTT.

This rearrangement joins TRBV7-8 to TRBJ2-7; the match to TRBD1 covers 9 bases. After removal of 1 base from V and 5 bases from J, the junction contained 6 bases not matched to a gene. The CDR3 loop spans 15 amino acids. Germline CDR1 is SGHVS and CDR2 is FQNEAQ. Written as DNA, the CDR3 is TGTGCCAGCAGCTTAGATGAACAGGGGGCCCACGAGCAGTACTTC. Protein sequence: CASSLDEQGAHEQYF.

The rearrangement links TRBV5-6 to TRBJ1-1, with a possible D match to TRBD1 (6 bases). V was cut by 4 bases and J by 1 base, with 14 bases left in between. CDR1 is SGHDT and CDR2 is YYEEEE in the germline V gene. The CDR3 contains 15 residues. For the CDR3, the DNA is TGTGCCAGCAGCAGATACGTGACAGGGAACACTGAAGCTTTCTTT. Translated: CASSRYVTGNTEAFF. The full variable domain, in which reference TRBV5-6 and TRBJ1-1 provide the parts outside the CDR3, is DAGVTQSPTHLIKTRGQQVTLRCSPKSGHDTVSWYQQALGQGPQFIFQYYEEEERQRGNFPDRFSGHQFPNYSSELNVNALLLGDSALYLCASSRYVTGNTEAFFGQGTRLTVV.

This rearrangement joins TRBV5-4 to TRBJ1-1; D unclear. The CDR3 spans 11 residues. Germline values: CDR1 SGHNT, CDR2 YYREEE (reference sequence). V shed 0 bases and J shed 4 bases, with 1 base lying between them. CDR3 bases: TGTGCCAGCAGCTTGGCCACTGAAGCTTTCTTT. It specifies CASSLATEAFF. Full variable domain (rest looked up from reference TRBV5-4 and TRBJ1-1): ETGVTQSPTHLIKTRGQQVTLRCSSQSGHNTVSWYQQALGQGPQFIFQYYREEENGRGNFPPRFSGLQFPNYSSELNVNALELDDSALYLCASSLATEAFFGQGTRLTVV.

The rearrangement links TRBV19 to TRBJ2-3, with 9 bases lining up with TRBD2. The CDR3 is made up of 16 amino acids. Germline CDR1 reads LNHDA; CDR2 reads SQIVND (reference sequence). The trim removed 5 bases at V and 2 bases at J, leaving 8 bases unmatched. The CDR3 loop reads CASSPVLAGITDTQYF. The DNA for the CDR3 is TGTGCCAGTAGTCCGGTACTAGCGGGTATCACAGATACGCAGTATTTT.

The genes are TRBV9 and TRBJ1-1, with a tentative D call TRBD1 (6 bases). This CDR3 comprises 15 residues. Trimming took 4 bases from V and 1 from J, leaving 14 bases between them. Germline V gene lookup returns CDR1 SGDLS and CDR2 YYNGEE. The CDR3 loop reads CASSPAGTSNTEAFF. The CDR3 DNA is TGTGCCAGCAGCCCCGCCGGGACATCGAACACTGAAGCTTTCTTT.

The chain carries TRBV20-1 and TRBJ1-1, with D uncertain. Germline-derived CDR1 and CDR2 are DFQATT and SNEGSKA (reference sequence). The CDR3 runs 11 residues. The DNA for the CDR3 is TGCAGGGCGAGCGGTGGCACTGAAGCTTTCTTT. Encoded protein: CRASGGTEAFF.

The chain links TRBV2 to TRBJ1-2; D is possibly TRBD1 (5 bases). The CDR3 contains 14 residues. Deletions cut 2 bases from V and 0 bases from J, with 7 bases between. Germline-derived CDR1 and CDR2 are SNHLY and FYNNEI. The chain's CDR3 is CASSESGPNYGYTF. CDR3 sequence (DNA): TGTGCCAGCAGTGAATCGGGGCCTAACTATGGCTACACCTTC.